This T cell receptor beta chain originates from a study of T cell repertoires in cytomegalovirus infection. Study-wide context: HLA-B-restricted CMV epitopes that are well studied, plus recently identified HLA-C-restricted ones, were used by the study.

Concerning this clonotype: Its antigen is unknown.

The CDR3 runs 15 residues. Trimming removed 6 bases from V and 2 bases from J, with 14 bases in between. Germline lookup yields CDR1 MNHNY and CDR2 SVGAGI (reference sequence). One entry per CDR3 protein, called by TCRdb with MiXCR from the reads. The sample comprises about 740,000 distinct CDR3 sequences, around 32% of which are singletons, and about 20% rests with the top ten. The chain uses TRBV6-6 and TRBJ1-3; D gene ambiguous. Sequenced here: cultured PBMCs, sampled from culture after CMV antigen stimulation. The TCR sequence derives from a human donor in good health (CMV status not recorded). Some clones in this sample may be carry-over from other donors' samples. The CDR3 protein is CASSPRALTGNTIYF. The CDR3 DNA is TGTGCCAGCAGCCCTAGGGCCCTTACTGGAAACACCATATATTTT.